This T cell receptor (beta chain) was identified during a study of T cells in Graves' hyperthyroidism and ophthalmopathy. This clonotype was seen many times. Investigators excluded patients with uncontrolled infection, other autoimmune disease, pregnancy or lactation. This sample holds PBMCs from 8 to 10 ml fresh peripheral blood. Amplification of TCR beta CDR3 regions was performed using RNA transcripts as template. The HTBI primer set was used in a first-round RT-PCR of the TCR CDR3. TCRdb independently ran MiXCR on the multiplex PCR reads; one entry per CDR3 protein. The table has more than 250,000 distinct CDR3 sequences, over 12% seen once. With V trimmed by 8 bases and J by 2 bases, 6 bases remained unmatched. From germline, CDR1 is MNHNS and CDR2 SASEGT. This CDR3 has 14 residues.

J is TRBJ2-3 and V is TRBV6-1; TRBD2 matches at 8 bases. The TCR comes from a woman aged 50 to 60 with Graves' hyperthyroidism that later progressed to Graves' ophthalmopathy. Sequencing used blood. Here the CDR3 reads CASESGSLTDTQYF. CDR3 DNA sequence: TGTGCCAGCGAGAGCGGGAGCCTCACAGATACGCAGTATTTT.